These T cell receptor beta chains were read from a single sample in a study of T cells in Graves' hyperthyroidism and ophthalmopathy. A single record per CDR3 protein comes from TCRdb applying MiXCR to the multiplex PCR reads. The sample yields more than 450,000 distinct CDR3 sequences, about 20% seen once. The specimen sequenced was blood. These receptors originate from a man aged 35 to 55 with Graves' ophthalmopathy. CDR3s include the opening cysteine and the closing phenylalanine or tryptophan. The D gene is left open where the match is weak. Clone size, where shown, is once, few, many, or a class for clones that have expanded.

v_gene: TRBV30; abundance: many; d_gene: TRBD2; j_gene: TRBJ2-1; CDR3aa: CASAQAGGNEQFF; CDR3nt: TGTGCCTCGGCCCAAGCGGGAGGCAATGAGCAGTTCTTC
v_gene: TRBV27; abundance: many; d_gene: -; j_gene: TRBJ1-1; CDR3aa: CASSRFQVNTEAFF; CDR3nt: TGTGCCAGCAGTAGATTCCAGGTGAACACTGAAGCTTTCTTT
v_gene: TRBV27; abundance: many; d_gene: -; j_gene: TRBJ1-2; CDR3aa: CASSRNPGGRANYGYTF; CDR3nt: TGTGCCAGCAGTCGGAACCCTGGGGGCAGAGCTAACTATGGCTACACCTTC
v_gene: TRBV20-1; abundance: -; d_gene: -; j_gene: TRBJ2-2; CDR3aa: CSATDTVVGTAYTGELFF; CDR3nt: TGCAGTGCTACCGACACCGTCGTCGGCACAGCTTACACCGGGGAGCTGTTTTTT
v_gene: TRBV7-2; abundance: many; d_gene: -; j_gene: TRBJ2-1; CDR3aa: CASSPQGLPYNEQFF; CDR3nt: TGTGCCAGCAGCCCACAGGGACTCCCCTACAATGAGCAGTTCTTC
v_gene: TRBV6-5; abundance: few; d_gene: TRBD2; j_gene: TRBJ2-1; CDR3aa: CASSYSASGYFSYNEQFF; CDR3nt: TGTGCCAGCAGTTACTCGGCTAGCGGGTACTTCTCCTACAATGAGCAGTTCTTC
v_gene: TRBV5-1; abundance: -; d_gene: TRBD1; j_gene: TRBJ2-5; CDR3aa: CASSSMTGDETQYF; CDR3nt: TGCGCCAGCAGCTCCATGACAGGGGACGAGACCCAGTACTTC
v_gene: TRBV4-1; abundance: -; d_gene: TRBD2; j_gene: TRBJ2-5; CDR3aa: CASSQVWRGRSGETQYF; CDR3nt: TGCGCCAGCAGCCAAGTCTGGCGGGGGAGGTCTGGAGAGACCCAGTACTTC
v_gene: TRBV28; abundance: many; d_gene: TRBD2; j_gene: TRBJ2-1; CDR3aa: CASSLFGRLAGNQYNEQFF; CDR3nt: TGTGCCAGCAGTTTATTTGGTAGACTAGCGGGGAACCAATACAATGAGCAGTTCTTC
v_gene: TRBV3-1; abundance: many; d_gene: TRBD2; j_gene: TRBJ2-3; CDR3aa: CASTRRAGLPKNTDTQYF; CDR3nt: TGTGCCAGCACCCGGCGAGCGGGACTACCGAAGAACACAGATACGCAGTATTTT
v_gene: TRBV9; abundance: many; d_gene: -; j_gene: TRBJ1-1; CDR3aa: CASSETDLRWRGTEAFF; CDR3nt: TGTGCCAGCAGCGAGACCGACCTCAGATGGCGGGGAACTGAAGCTTTCTTT
v_gene: TRBV7-9; abundance: -; d_gene: TRBD2; j_gene: TRBJ2-1; CDR3aa: CASGTTDEQFF; CDR3nt: TGTGCCAGCGGGACTACGGATGAGCAGTTCTTC
v_gene: TRBV14; abundance: -; d_gene: -; j_gene: TRBJ2-7; CDR3aa: CASSQDPSGTYEQYF; CDR3nt: TGTGCCAGCAGCCAAGATCCAAGCGGAACCTACGAGCAGTACTTC
v_gene: TRBV18; abundance: few; d_gene: TRBD1; j_gene: TRBJ2-7; CDR3aa: CASSPPVGTGVHEQYF; CDR3nt: TGTGCCAGCTCACCCCCCGTCGGGACAGGGGTCCACGAGCAGTACTTC
v_gene: TRBV2; abundance: -; d_gene: TRBD1; j_gene: TRBJ2-7; CDR3aa: CASRGGRFAYEQYF; CDR3nt: TGTGCCAGCAGAGGGGGCCGTTTTGCCTACGAGCAGTACTTC
v_gene: TRBV18; abundance: many; d_gene: TRBD1; j_gene: TRBJ1-1; CDR3aa: CASSIGQVRVLRNTEAFF; CDR3nt: TGTGCCAGCTCAATCGGACAGGTTAGGGTTCTCCGCAACACTGAAGCTTTCTTT
v_gene: TRBV5-1; abundance: -; d_gene: TRBD2; j_gene: TRBJ2-7; CDR3aa: CASSLVAGEVEQYF; CDR3nt: TGCGCCAGCAGCTTGGTAGCGGGGGAAGTCGAGCAGTACTTC
v_gene: TRBV7-9; abundance: -; d_gene: TRBD2; j_gene: TRBJ2-7; CDR3aa: CASSSSGGITYEQYF; CDR3nt: TGTGCCAGCAGCTCCAGCGGGGGTATAACCTACGAGCAGTACTTC
v_gene: TRBV7-2; abundance: few; d_gene: TRBD2; j_gene: TRBJ2-7; CDR3aa: CASSSPSGRNSYEQYF; CDR3nt: TGTGCCAGCAGCTCCCCTAGCGGGAGGAACTCCTACGAGCAGTACTTC
v_gene: TRBV5-1; abundance: few; d_gene: -; j_gene: TRBJ1-2; CDR3aa: CASSPIGPPANYGYTF; CDR3nt: TGCGCCAGCAGCCCGATAGGGCCACCAGCTAACTATGGCTACACCTTC
v_gene: TRBV15; abundance: many; d_gene: -; j_gene: TRBJ1-1; CDR3aa: CATSRDLGSLNTEAFF; CDR3nt: TGTGCCACCAGCAGAGATCTGGGCAGCCTGAACACTGAAGCTTTCTTT
v_gene: TRBV7-8; abundance: -; d_gene: TRBD2; j_gene: TRBJ2-1; CDR3aa: CASTMTSEIHNEQFF; CDR3nt: TGTGCCAGCACCATGACTAGCGAGATACACAATGAGCAGTTCTTC
v_gene: TRBV7-7; abundance: few; d_gene: -; j_gene: TRBJ1-5; CDR3aa: CASSSRKSGTRSAMAQHF; CDR3nt: TGTGCTAGCAGCTCCAGAAAGTCCGGGACACGATCTGCTATGGCCCAGCATTTT
v_gene: TRBV13; abundance: -; d_gene: -; j_gene: TRBJ1-5; CDR3aa: CASSSRKANQPQHF; CDR3nt: TGTGCCAGCAGCTCCCGTAAGGCGAATCAGCCCCAGCATTTT
v_gene: TRBV4-1; abundance: few; d_gene: TRBD1; j_gene: TRBJ1-1; CDR3aa: CASSQTQGASTEAFF; CDR3nt: TGCGCCAGCAGCCAAACACAGGGGGCGAGTACTGAAGCTTTCTTT